This T cell receptor beta chain emerged from a study of blood T cell repertoires in COVID-19. At the level of the study: The United States, Italy and Spain were the sources of the acute and convalescent COVID-19 samples.

Data came from immunoSEQ multiplex PCR; TCRdb stores just in-frame clones and leaves some out. The sample holds about 100,000 clones, roughly nine tenths seen once. The CDR3 has 16 residues. CDR1 and CDR2 from the germline V gene are WSHSY and SAAADI. Germline trimming cut 1 base from V and 5 bases from J; bases unmatched to any gene: 8. The J gene is TRBJ2-1, the V gene TRBV10-2; TRBD2 agrees at 7 bases. Sequencing used peripheral blood. The receptor's source is a human donor in a cohort sampled during active COVID-19. The CDR3 DNA is TGCGCCAGCAGTGAGTGGAGCGGGAAGGGACACAATGAGCAGTTCTTC. Amino acids: CASSEWSGKGHNEQFF.